The T cell receptor beta chain under discussion was sequenced for a study of blood T cell repertoires in COVID-19. Study details: Both acute and convalescent COVID-19 samples were obtained from the United States, Italy and Spain.

This CDR3 has 14 residues. Germline V gene lookup returns CDR1 SGHRS and CDR2 YFSETQ. Between the trimmed V and J ends, which lost 1 base and 10 bases, there was a span of 12 bases. This clone showed up just a few times. Sequencing used immunoSEQ multiplex PCR; TCRdb keeps in-frame clones, though not all of them. The data contain under 300,000 clones, over 80% of them singletons. This receptor was obtained from a man aged 55 to 70 who had recovered from COVID-19. The sample taken for sequencing was peripheral blood. V and J are TRBV5-1 and TRBJ1-6; no definite D call. CDR3 bases: TGCGCCAGCAGCTTGTCGCTCCCCGGGTCACCCCTCCACTTT. It is translated as CASSLSLPGSPLHF.